One and the same sample provided the 10 T cell receptor beta chains below, sequenced in a study of T-cell memory formation after mild COVID-19 (dated by TCRdb to the early 2020s). The protocol used for the library was 5' RACE. Instrument used: Illumina NovaSeq 6000. TCRdb passed the public sequencing reads through fastp at Q25 and MiXCR, retaining productive beta sequences. Here each entry gathers all rows of one CDR3 protein and keeps the most common genes and DNA. In all, the sample holds around 220,000 distinct CDR3 sequences, and about a sixth of those were seen once. Together, the top ten hold approximately 3.5% of the sample. The sample taken for sequencing was PBMCs or a T cell subset sorted from them (not recorded which). Receptors originate from a man between 18 and 29 years old who had mild COVID-19 (a few samples of this study predate the infection). The sample titles of this study are shuffled in the database, so cell type and time point are left out; the donor was told from shared clones.

This clonotype has a handful of counts. This chain links TRBV24-1 with TRBJ2-5; D is uncertain. The CDR3 has 12 amino acids. In germline, CDR1 is KGHDR, CDR2 SFDVKD. With 0 bases removed from V and 5 bases from J, the gap between germline ends came to 3 bases. For the CDR3, the DNA is TGTGCCACCAGTGATTTGAGGGAGACCCAGTACTTC. Its translation: CATSDLRETQYF.

This chain connects TRBV24-1 to TRBJ2-2; possibly TRBD1 or TRBD2 for D (5 bases each). Germline loops: CDR1 KGHDR, CDR2 SFDVKD. V gave up 4 bases and J gave up 7 bases, with 15 bases separating them. The CDR3 loop spans 15 amino acids. This CDR3 is CATSEHGGGNGELFF. The CDR3 region has the DNA TGTGCCACCAGTGAGCATGGTGGGGGTAACGGGGAGCTGTTTTTT.

This chain joins TRBV20-1 and TRBJ2-7; unclear D gene. V lost 2 bases and J 1 base, leaving 9 bases between the germline ends. The CDR3 consists of 13 residues. Germline CDR1 is DFQATT and CDR2 is SNEGSKA (reference sequence). In nucleotides, the CDR3 is TGCAGTGCTAGATCGGCACAGTCCTACGAGCAGTACGTC. Its protein is CSARSAQSYEQYV.

This clonotype is a singleton in its sample. The chain combines TRBV4-3 with TRBJ2-2, with TRBD2 matching 11 bases. Germline CDR1 is LGHNA and CDR2 is YSLEER. The CDR3 extends over 18 amino acids. V lost 0 bases and J lost 4; bases outside the gene matches: 7. The CDR3 is CASSQERPGLAVTGELFF. The CDR3 DNA follows: TGCGCCAGCAGCCAAGAACGTCCGGGACTAGCGGTCACCGGGGAGCTGTTTTTT.

By sample fraction, this clonotype is medium-sized. This chain links TRBV29-1 with TRBJ2-1, with 8 bases fitting TRBD1. V shed 8 bases and J 5 bases; nucleotides not matched to a gene: 2. This CDR3 comprises 11 residues. From germline, CDR1 is SQVTM and CDR2 ANQGSEA. The CDR3 DNA reads TGCAGCACGGGACAGGACAATGAGCAGTTCTTC. As protein: CSTGQDNEQFF.

The chain links TRBV5-1 to TRBJ2-5; possibly TRBD2 for D (6 bases). The germline V and J ends were trimmed by 0 bases and 1 base, with 13 bases remaining between them. Germline V gene sequence: CDR1 SGHRS, CDR2 YFSETQ. CDR3 length equals 16 residues. The CDR3 nucleotides read TGCGCCAGCAGCTTGGATGCCGCGGGGTTCCAAGAGACCCAGTACTTC. Translation: CASSLDAAGFQETQYF.

Comment on this clonotype: One end of the junction fails to match germline, which may point to a read error. J is TRBJ1-6 and V is TRBV7-2; 9 nucleotides match TRBD1. The CDR3 length is 16 residues. From germline, CDR1 is SGHTA and CDR2 FQGNSA. CDR3 amino acids: CAISYRGRDSHSPLHF. DNA of the CDR3: TGTGCCATCAGCTACAGGGGGCGCGACTCCCATTCACCCCTCCACTTT.

V is TRBV6-6 and J is TRBJ1-2, with 7 positions matching TRBD1. The CDR3 length is 16 residues. The germline V gene has CDR1 MNHNY and CDR2 SVGAGI (reference sequence). The V gene end was trimmed by 2 bases and the J gene end by 6 bases; junction bases not matched to a gene: 12. The CDR3 loop reads CASSYPPGQTGHGYTF. Here the CDR3 DNA reads TGTGCCAGCAGTTACCCACCGGGACAGACAGGACATGGCTACACCTTC.

The J gene is TRBJ2-3, the V gene TRBV11-2; D is unclear. This CDR3 is built from 14 residues. Per the germline V gene, CDR1 is SGHAT and CDR2 is FQNNGV. The ends were cut back, 2 bases at V and 3 bases at J, with 9 bases in the middle. Written as DNA, the CDR3 is TGTGCCAGCAGCTTAAATGCAAGAACAGATACGCAGTATTTT. Translated: CASSLNARTDTQYF.

This chain links TRBV2 with TRBJ2-1; 7 nucleotides agree with TRBD1. The CDR3 covers 14 residues. The germline V gene has CDR1 SNHLY and CDR2 FYNNEI. V lost 8 bases, J lost 7 bases, and 11 bases stayed unmatched. CDR3 DNA sequence: TGTGCCAGCGAGAGGGGACAGTCTGGGAATGAGCAGTTCTTC. The encoded protein is CASERGQSGNEQFF.